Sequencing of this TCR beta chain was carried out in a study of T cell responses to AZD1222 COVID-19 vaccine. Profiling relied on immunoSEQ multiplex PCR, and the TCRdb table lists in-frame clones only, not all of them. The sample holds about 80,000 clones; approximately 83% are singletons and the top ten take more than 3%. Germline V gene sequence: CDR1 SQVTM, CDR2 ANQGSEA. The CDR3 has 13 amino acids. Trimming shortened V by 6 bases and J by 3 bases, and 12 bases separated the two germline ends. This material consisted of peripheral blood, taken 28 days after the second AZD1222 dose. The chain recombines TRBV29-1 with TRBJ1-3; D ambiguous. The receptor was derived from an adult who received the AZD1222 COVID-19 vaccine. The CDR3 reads CSVLPVGGNTIYF. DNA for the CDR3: TGCAGCGTGTTACCTGTAGGTGGAAACACCATATATTTT.